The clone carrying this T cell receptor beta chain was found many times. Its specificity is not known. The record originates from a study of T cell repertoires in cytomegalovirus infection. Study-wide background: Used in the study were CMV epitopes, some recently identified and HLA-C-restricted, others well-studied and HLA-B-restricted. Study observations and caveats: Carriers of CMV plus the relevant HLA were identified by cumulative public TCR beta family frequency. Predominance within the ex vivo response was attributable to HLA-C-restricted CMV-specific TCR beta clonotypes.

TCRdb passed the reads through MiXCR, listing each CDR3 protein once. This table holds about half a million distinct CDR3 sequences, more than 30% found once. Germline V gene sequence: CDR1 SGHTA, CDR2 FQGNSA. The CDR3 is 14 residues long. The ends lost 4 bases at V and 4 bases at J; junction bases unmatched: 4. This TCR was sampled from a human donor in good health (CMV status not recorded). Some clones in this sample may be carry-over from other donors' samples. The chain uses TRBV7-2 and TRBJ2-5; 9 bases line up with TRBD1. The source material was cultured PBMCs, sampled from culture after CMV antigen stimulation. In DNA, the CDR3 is TGTGCCAGCAGCTACGGACAGGGGCGAGAGACCCAGTACTTC. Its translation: CASSYGQGRETQYF.